This T cell receptor beta chain was sequenced in a study of technical replicates of blood from a few donors. Only in-frame clones appear in the TCRdb table, and some are missing; sequencing was by immunoSEQ multiplex PCR. The sample includes 15,000 to 19,000 clones, around 84% of them seen just once. The table lists this clone with a few counts. The CDR3 covers 13 residues. The germline V and J ends were trimmed by 6 bases and 1 base, with 9 bases remaining between them. Germline values: CDR1 SNHLY, CDR2 FYNNEI. The chain employs TRBV2 and TRBJ1-1; D is unresolved. The specimen was PBMCs. The clonotype originates from a human donor in good health. The CDR3: CASRSTTNTEAFF. The CDR3 DNA follows: TGTGCCAGCAGGAGTACTACGAACACTGAAGCTTTCTTT.